The rows below give T cell receptor beta chains drawn from one sample of a study of STAT3 mutations in large granular lymphocyte leukemia. Produced via immunoSEQ multiplex PCR; TCRdb's table is partial and in-frame only. The sample lists about 9,200 clones; more than 75% were seen once. The source material was peripheral blood mononuclear cells. Receptors were obtained from a man aged 55 to 69 with T-cell large granular lymphocyte leukemia. Some clones in this sample may be carry-over from other donors' samples. Both conserved end residues are part of each CDR3. D genes are given only for firm matches. The size entry is marked missing in some rows and otherwise reads once, few, many or a size class.

d_call,v_call,clone_size,j_call,cdr3_nt,cdr3_aa
-,TRBV13,-,TRBJ2-2,TGTGCCAGCAGCTTAAAACGGGAGCGGGACACCGGGGAGCTGTTTTTT,CASSLKRERDTGELFF
-,TRBV19,-,TRBJ2-7,TGTGCCAGTAGTATGGCCCGGGTGGACCACGAGCAGTACTTC,CASSMARVDHEQYF
-,TRBV4-3,-,TRBJ2-3,TGCGCCAGCAGCCAGTTGGGAGAACCCAGCACAGATACGCAGTATTTT,CASSQLGEPSTDTQYF
-,TRBV5-4,-,TRBJ2-7,TGTGCCAGCAGCTCAGAAGGGAGATACGAGCAGTACTTC,CASSSEGRYEQYF
-,TRBV7-9,-,TRBJ2-5,TGTGCCAGCAGCTTAGTGGACGGATACCAAGAGACCCAGTACTTC,CASSLVDGYQETQYF
-,TRBV30,-,TRBJ2-2,TGTGCCTGGAGGGGCCTGAGCACCGGGGAGCTGTTTTTT,CAWRGLSTGELFF
TRBD1,TRBV9,-,TRBJ1-6,TGTGCCAGCAGCGCAATGACAGGGAGTAATTCACCCCTCCACTTT,CASSAMTGSNSPLHF
TRBD1,TRBV18,-,TRBJ2-7,TGTGCCAGCTCACCGCAGGGACAGGCCTCCTACGAGCAGTACTTC,CASSPQGQASYEQYF
TRBD2,TRBV30,-,TRBJ2-3,TGTGCCTGGAGTGCCGGGGGGGCTGCAGATACGCAGTATTTT,CAWSAGGAADTQYF
TRBD1,TRBV29-1,-,TRBJ2-3,TGCAGCGTTGACGCCGGGACAGTCATAGATACGCAGTATTTT,CSVDAGTVIDTQYF
-,TRBV10-2,-,TRBJ2-5,TGCGCCAGCAGTGATACAGGACAAGAGACCCAGTACTTC,CASSDTGQETQYF
TRBD1,TRBV29-1,once,TRBJ2-3,TGCAGCGTTGATCTGTACTCTGGGACAGGGGACACAGATACGCAGTATTTT,CSVDLYSGTGDTDTQYF
-,TRBV5-4,-,TRBJ1-1,TGTGCTACGAGCGGGAGGGGGAACACTGAAGCTTTCTTT,CATSGRGNTEAFF
TRBD2,TRBV5-1,few,TRBJ2-7,TGCGCCAGCAGCTCAGGCCACGGACTAGGGCTCTACGAGCAGTACTTC,CASSSGHGLGLYEQYF
-,TRBV6-6,-,TRBJ2-7,TGTGCCAGCACCGATACCTACGAGCAGTACTTC,CASTDTYEQYF
-,TRBV28,-,TRBJ2-4,TGTGCCAGCAGTAGGGGGACCCTAGCCAAAAACATTCAGTACTTC,CASSRGTLAKNIQYF
-,TRBV7-9,few,TRBJ2-7,TGTGCCAGCAGCTTAGGGGGTGGTTTTGCCTACGAGCAGTACTTC,CASSLGGGFAYEQYF
-,TRBV19,-,TRBJ1-1,TGTGCCAGTAGTAAGACAGGGAACACTGAAGCTTTCTTT,CASSKTGNTEAFF
-,TRBV28,-,TRBJ1-4,TGTGCCAGCAGTTTATTTAACCCCCCGCAGGTGGAGTGGGGTGAAAAACTGTTTTTT,CASSLFNPPQVEWGEKLFF
-,TRBV30,-,TRBJ2-7,TGTGCCTGGAGTGTCGGATGGGGCGCCTCGCAGTACTTC,CAWSVGWGASQYF
-,TRBV7-6,-,TRBJ2-5,TGTGCCAGCAGCGGGGGGTGGCGGATACAAGAGACCCAGTACTTC,CASSGGWRIQETQYF
-,TRBV25-1,-,TRBJ2-3,TGTGCCAGCAGGGGTTCCACAGATACGCAGTATTTT,CASRGSTDTQYF
TRBD2,TRBV9,few,TRBJ2-5,TGTGCCAGCAGCCCTGGAGTAGCGGGGACCCAGTACTTC,CASSPGVAGTQYF
-,TRBV2,-,TRBJ2-2,TGTGCCAGCGGATTCCGCGCGAACACCGGGGAGCTGTTTTTT,CASGFRANTGELFF
-,TRBV5-1,few,TRBJ2-1,TGCGCCAGCAGCTTGGATAGCGGATCCTACAATGAGCAGTTCTTC,CASSLDSGSYNEQFF
-,TRBV13,-,TRBJ2-4,TGTGCCAGCAGCTTAGGGCTGCAGAAAAACATTCAGTACTTC,CASSLGLQKNIQYF
-,TRBV25-1,-,TRBJ1-2,TGTGCCAGCAGTGAGGGGGGACGGAGGCGATTAGGCTACACCTTC,CASSEGGRRRLGYTF
TRBD2,TRBV5-1,few,TRBJ2-6,TGCGCCAGCAGCCGGGGGGTCCAGGGCTCTGGGGCCAACGTCCTGACTTTC,CASSRGVQGSGANVLTF
TRBD2,TRBV25-1,once,TRBJ2-1,TGTGCCAGCAGTGCCTTCACCGGGACTAGCGGGAGTGACAATGAGCAGTTCTTC,CASSAFTGTSGSDNEQFF
-,TRBV14,once,TRBJ1-5,TGTGCCAGCAGCCCAGGGACCGCAAGCAATCAGCCCCAGCATTTT,CASSPGTASNQPQHF
-,TRBV2,-,TRBJ2-7,TGTGCCAGCAGCGTTAGGTCGGGGACGGTCGACTCCTACGAGCAGTACTTC,CASSVRSGTVDSYEQYF
-,TRBV9,-,TRBJ2-7,TGTGCCAGCAGCCGTTTTACGGGGCCAACCGAGCAGTACTTC,CASSRFTGPTEQYF
TRBD1,TRBV6-1,-,TRBJ2-7,TGTGCCAGCAGTCCGGGACAGGGATTCTACGAGCAGTACTTC,CASSPGQGFYEQYF
-,TRBV28,-,TRBJ2-7,TGTGCCAGCAGCACCCAGAAGGTTTTAAGCTCCTACGAGCAGTACTTC,CASSTQKVLSSYEQYF
-,TRBV29-1,-,TRBJ1-2,TGCAGCGTTGGCCAGGGTGATGGCTACACCTTC,CSVGQGDGYTF
-,TRBV6-1,-,TRBJ1-1,TGTGCCCTCAGGCAGTACTGGGGGATTGATACTGAAGCTTTCTTT,CALRQYWGIDTEAFF
-,TRBV25-1,-,TRBJ1-2,TGTGCCAGCAGGGCAGGGAGGACTAACTATGGCTACACCTTC,CASRAGRTNYGYTF
TRBD2,TRBV6-1,-,TRBJ2-3,TGTGCCAGCAGTGAAGCCCCTAGCGGACATACGCAGTATTTT,CASSEAPSGHTQYF
TRBD1,TRBV5-1,-,TRBJ1-4,TGCGCCAGCAGCGGAGAGACAGGGTTGATAGAAAAACTGTTTTTT,CASSGETGLIEKLFF
-,TRBV5-1,-,TRBJ1-4,TGCGCCAGCAGCTTGGAAGGGGGACTAAGACTGTTTTTT,CASSLEGGLRLFF
-,TRBV18,-,TRBJ1-1,TGTGCCAGCTCCGACCGCGGTGAAGCTTTCTTT,CASSDRGEAFF
-,TRBV4-1,-,TRBJ2-7,TGCGCCAGCAGCCCTAGTGAACTAGCTGGAGGCGAGCAGTACTTC,CASSPSELAGGEQYF
TRBD1,TRBV7-2,-,TRBJ1-2,TGTGCCAGCAGCTTCGACAGGGGGCGACGGGGCTACACCTTC,CASSFDRGRRGYTF
TRBD1,TRBV6-4,-,TRBJ1-1,TGTGCCAGCAAACGGGACAGCCTGAACACTGAAGCTTTCTTT,CASKRDSLNTEAFF
TRBD1,TRBV6-5,-,TRBJ1-6,TGTGCCAGCAGGGCCGGGACAGGGCTTAATTCACCCCTCCACTTT,CASRAGTGLNSPLHF
-,TRBV30,few,TRBJ2-3,TGTGCCTGGGGGAGGAGGGGTAGCACAGATACGCAGTATTTT,CAWGRRGSTDTQYF
-,TRBV29-1,-,TRBJ2-1,TGCAGCGTCGGGGGTGGGGCCTACAATGAGCAGTTCTTC,CSVGGGAYNEQFF
-,TRBV28,once,TRBJ2-7,TGTGCCAGCAAACCGGGCCCCGAAGCCTACGAGCAGTACTTC,CASKPGPEAYEQYF
-,TRBV30,-,TRBJ2-7,TGTGCTGGGGGGCTCAACGAGCAGTACTTC,CAGGLNEQYF
-,TRBV5-1,-,TRBJ2-7,TGCGCCAGCAGCCTAAGAGCCCCTACTAGCCAGAAGGGAGTCTACGAGCAGTACTTC,CASSLRAPTSQKGVYEQYF
TRBD2,TRBV18,-,TRBJ2-3,TGTGCCAGCTCAACCTTAGCGGGAGAATTCACAGATACGCAGTATTTT,CASSTLAGEFTDTQYF
-,TRBV5-6,-,TRBJ2-5,TGTGCCAGCAGCTTGGTGGGTAGCGGTGGGACCCAGTACTTC,CASSLVGSGGTQYF
-,TRBV25-1,few,TRBJ1-3,TGTGCCAGCAGTGAATCGTCACAGTTTCCTGGAAACACCATATATTTT,CASSESSQFPGNTIYF
-,TRBV27,-,TRBJ2-3,TGTGCCAGCAGTTTAGGGGCCTGGGGTGGTACGCAGTATTTT,CASSLGAWGGTQYF
-,TRBV4-2,-,TRBJ1-1,TGTGCCAGCAGCCAAGGGGACACGAACACTGAAGCTTTCTTT,CASSQGDTNTEAFF
-,TRBV5-6,-,TRBJ2-7,TGTGCCAGCAGCTCGGGACCGTCCTACGAGCAGTACTTC,CASSSGPSYEQYF
-,TRBV6-5,once,TRBJ2-1,TGTGCCAGCAGTTACAAAGGCGCAAGTGAGCAGTTCTTC,CASSYKGASEQFF
-,TRBV11-3,-,TRBJ1-1,TGTGCCAGCAGCTTATCCGGGGGAAAAGCTTTCTTT,CASSLSGGKAFF
-,TRBV7-2,-,TRBJ2-3,TGTGCCAGCAGCTTAGACGCGACTTTGGGAGATACGCAGTATTTT,CASSLDATLGDTQYF